The clone carrying this T cell receptor (beta chain) was counted ten times or more. The CDR3 length is 14 residues. Germline loops: CDR1 KGHDR, CDR2 SFDVKD. The V and J ends lost 0 bases and 6 bases, in that order; junction bases with no gene match: 0. This specimen comes from a study of T-cell reconstitution after alpha-beta-depleted transplantation in children. Unique molecular identifiers tagged the TCRbeta library. TCRdb used MiXCR to reprocess the PCR reads, holding one entry per CDR3 protein. The sample consists of nearly 400,000 distinct CDR3 sequences, about a fifth of them appearing once. This sequence joins TRBV24-1 and TRBJ2-7; TRBD2 aligns across 11 bases. The TCR sequence derives from a human donor who donated a stem cell graft to a child with acute myeloid leukemia. Material: PBMCs from the stem cell graft donor, obtained from the stem cell graft. The CDR3, as DNA: TGTGCCACCAGTGATTTGACTAGCGGGAGCGAGCAGTACTTC. Protein sequence: CATSDLTSGSEQYF.